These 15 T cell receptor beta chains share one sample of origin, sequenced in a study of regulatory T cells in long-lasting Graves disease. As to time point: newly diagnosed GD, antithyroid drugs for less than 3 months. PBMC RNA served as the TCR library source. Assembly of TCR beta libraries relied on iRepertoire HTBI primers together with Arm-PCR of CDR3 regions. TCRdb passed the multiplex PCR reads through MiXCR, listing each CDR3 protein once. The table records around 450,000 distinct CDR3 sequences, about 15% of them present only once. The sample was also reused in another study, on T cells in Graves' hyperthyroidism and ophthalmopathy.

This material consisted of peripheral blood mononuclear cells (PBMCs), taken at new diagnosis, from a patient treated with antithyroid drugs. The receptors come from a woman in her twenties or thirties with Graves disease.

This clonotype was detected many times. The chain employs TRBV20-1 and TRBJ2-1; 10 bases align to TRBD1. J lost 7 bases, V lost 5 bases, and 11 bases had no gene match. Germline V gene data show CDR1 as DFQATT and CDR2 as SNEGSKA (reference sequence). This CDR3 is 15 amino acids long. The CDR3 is CSAALGTGVVNEQFF. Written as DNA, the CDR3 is TGCAGTGCTGCCCTAGGGACAGGGGTTGTTAATGAGCAGTTCTTC.

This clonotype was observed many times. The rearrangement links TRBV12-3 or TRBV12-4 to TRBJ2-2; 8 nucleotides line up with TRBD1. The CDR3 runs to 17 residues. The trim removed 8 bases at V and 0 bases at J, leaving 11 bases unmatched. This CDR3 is CASCLDRVAANTGELFF. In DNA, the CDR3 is TGTGCCAGCTGCTTGGACAGGGTGGCGGCGAACACCGGGGAGCTGTTTTTT.

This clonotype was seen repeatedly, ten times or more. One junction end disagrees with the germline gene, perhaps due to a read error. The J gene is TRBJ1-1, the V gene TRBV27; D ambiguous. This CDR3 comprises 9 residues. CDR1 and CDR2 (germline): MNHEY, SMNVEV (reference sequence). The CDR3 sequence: CASSLSPLF. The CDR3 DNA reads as TGTGCCAGCAGTTTGTCCCCTCTCTTT.

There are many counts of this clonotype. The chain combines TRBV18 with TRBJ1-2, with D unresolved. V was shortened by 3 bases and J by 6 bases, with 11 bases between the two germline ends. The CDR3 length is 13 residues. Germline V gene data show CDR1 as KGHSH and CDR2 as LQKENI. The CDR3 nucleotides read TGTGCCAGCTCACCCGCCGCCGAGGATGGCTACACCTTC. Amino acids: CASSPAAEDGYTF.

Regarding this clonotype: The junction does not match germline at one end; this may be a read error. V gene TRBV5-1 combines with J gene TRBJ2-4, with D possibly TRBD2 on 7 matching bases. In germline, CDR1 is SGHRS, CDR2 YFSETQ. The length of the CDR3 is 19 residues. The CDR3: CASSPNRAGVETAKNIQCF. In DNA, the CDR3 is TGCGCCAGCAGTCCAAACAGGGCGGGGGTAGAGACAGCCAAAAACATTCAGTGCTTC.

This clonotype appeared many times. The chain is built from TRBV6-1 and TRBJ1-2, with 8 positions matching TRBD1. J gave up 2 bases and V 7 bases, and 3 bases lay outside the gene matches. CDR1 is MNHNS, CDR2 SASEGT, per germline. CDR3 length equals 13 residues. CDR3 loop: CASTQGANYGYTF. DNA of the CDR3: TGTGCCAGCACTCAGGGGGCCAACTATGGCTACACCTTC.

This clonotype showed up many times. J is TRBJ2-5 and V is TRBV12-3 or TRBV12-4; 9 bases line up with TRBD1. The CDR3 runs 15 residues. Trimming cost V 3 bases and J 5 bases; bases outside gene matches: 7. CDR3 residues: CASSFGQGMRETQYF. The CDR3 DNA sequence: TGTGCCAGCAGTTTCGGACAGGGGATGCGGGAGACCCAGTACTTC.

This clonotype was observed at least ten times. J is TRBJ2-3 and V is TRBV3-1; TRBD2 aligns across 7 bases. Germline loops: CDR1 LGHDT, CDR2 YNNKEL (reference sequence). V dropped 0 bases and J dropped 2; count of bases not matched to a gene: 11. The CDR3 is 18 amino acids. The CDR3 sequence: CASSQDLERETLTDTQYF. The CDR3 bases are TGTGCCAGCAGCCAAGATCTAGAGCGGGAAACCCTCACAGATACGCAGTATTTT.

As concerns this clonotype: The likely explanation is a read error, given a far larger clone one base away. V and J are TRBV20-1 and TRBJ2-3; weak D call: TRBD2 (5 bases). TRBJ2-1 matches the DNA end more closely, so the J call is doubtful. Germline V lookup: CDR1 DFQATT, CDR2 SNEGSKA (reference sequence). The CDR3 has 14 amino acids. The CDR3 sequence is CSARDTGSTYEQFF. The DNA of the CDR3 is TGCAGTGCTAGAGATACGGGATCGACCTACGAGCAGTTCTTC.

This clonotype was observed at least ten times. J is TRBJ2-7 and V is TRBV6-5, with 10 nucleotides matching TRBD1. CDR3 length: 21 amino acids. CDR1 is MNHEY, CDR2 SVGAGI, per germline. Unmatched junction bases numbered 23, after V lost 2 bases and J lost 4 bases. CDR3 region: CASSYKGGGTGVAVGPYEQYF. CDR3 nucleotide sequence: TGTGCCAGCAGTTACAAAGGCGGGGGGACAGGGGTAGCAGTGGGTCCGTACGAGCAGTACTTC.

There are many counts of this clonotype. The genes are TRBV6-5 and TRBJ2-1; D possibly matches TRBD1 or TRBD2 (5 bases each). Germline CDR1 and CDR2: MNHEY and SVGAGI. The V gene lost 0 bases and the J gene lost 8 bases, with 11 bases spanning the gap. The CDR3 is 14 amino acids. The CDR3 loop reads CASSYSGPRDEQFF. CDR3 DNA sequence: TGTGCCAGCAGTTACTCGGGACCCCGCGATGAGCAGTTCTTC.

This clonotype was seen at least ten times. The CDR3 DNA follows: TGCGCCAGCAGTGAGGGATTAGCGGGACTCGAGCAGTACTTC. It yields the protein CASSEGLAGLEQYF. The chain couples TRBV10-2 to TRBJ2-7, with TRBD2 matching over 8 bases. Germline CDR1 is WSHSY and CDR2 is SAAADI. This CDR3 has 14 amino acids. J gave up 6 bases and V 2 bases, and 6 bases lay outside the gene matches.

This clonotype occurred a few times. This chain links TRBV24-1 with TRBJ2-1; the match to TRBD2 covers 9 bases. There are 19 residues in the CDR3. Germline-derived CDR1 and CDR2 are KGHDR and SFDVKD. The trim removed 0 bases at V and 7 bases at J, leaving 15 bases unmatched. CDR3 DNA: TGTGCCACCAGTGATTTGCTAAGAGAAGGGCTAGCGGGACGGAATGAGCAGTTCTTC. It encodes CATSDLLREGLAGRNEQFF.

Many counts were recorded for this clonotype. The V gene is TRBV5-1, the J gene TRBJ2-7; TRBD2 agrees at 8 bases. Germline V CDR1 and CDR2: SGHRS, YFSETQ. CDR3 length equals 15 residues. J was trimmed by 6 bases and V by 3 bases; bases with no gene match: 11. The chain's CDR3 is CASSSLAGSSLEQYF. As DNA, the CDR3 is TGCGCCAGCAGCTCATTAGCGGGATCCTCCCTCGAGCAGTACTTC.

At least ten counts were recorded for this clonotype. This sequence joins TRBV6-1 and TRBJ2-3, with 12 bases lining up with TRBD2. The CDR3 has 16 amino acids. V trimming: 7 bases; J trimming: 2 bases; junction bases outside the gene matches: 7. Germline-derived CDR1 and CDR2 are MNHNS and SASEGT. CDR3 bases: TGTGCCAGCATAGGACTAGCGGGGCGTGCCACAGATACGCAGTATTTT. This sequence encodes CASIGLAGRATDTQYF.